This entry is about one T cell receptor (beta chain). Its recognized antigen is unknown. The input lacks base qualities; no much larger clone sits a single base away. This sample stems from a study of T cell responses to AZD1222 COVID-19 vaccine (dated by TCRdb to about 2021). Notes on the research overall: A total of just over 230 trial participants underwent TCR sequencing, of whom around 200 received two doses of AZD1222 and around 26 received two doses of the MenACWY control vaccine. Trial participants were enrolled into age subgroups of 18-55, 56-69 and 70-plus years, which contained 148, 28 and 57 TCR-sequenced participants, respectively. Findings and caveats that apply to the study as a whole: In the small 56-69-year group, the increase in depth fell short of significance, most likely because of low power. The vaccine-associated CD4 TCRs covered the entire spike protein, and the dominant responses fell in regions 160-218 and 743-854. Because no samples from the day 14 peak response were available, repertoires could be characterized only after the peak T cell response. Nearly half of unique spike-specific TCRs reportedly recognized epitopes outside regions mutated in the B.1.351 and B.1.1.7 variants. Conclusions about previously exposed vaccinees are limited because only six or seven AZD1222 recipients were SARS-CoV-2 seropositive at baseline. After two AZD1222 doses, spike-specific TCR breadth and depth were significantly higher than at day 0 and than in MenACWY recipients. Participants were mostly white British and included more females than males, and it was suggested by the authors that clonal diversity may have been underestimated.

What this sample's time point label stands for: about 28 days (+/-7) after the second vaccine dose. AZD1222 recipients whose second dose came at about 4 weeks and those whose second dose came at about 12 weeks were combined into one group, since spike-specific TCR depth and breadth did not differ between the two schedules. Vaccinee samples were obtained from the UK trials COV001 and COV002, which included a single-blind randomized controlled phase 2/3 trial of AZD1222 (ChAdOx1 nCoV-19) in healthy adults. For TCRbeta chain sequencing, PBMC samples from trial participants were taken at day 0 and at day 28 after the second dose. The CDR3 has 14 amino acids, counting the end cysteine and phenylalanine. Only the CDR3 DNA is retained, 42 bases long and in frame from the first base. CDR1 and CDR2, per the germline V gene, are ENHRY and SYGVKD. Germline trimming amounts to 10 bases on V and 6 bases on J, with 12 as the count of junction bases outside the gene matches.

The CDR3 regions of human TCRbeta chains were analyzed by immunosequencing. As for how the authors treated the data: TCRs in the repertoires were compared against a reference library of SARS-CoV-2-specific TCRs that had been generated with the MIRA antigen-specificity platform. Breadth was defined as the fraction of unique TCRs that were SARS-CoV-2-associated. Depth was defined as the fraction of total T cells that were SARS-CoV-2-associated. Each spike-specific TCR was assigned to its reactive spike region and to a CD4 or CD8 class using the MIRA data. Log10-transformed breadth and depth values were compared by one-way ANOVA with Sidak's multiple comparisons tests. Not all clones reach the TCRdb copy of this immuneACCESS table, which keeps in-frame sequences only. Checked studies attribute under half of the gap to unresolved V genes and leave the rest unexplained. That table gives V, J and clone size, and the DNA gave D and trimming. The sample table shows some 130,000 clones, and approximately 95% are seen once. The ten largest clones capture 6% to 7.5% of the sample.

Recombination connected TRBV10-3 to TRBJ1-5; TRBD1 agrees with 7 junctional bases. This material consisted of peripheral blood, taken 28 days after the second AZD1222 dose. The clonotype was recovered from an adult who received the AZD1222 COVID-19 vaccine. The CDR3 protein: CATSDRVGTQPQHF. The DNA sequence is TGTGCCACAAGCGACAGGGTTGGTACTCAGCCCCAGCATTTT.